Shown below are 8 T cell receptor beta chains from a single sample sequenced in a study of T cells in Graves' hyperthyroidism and ophthalmopathy (dated by TCRdb to about 2019). The library was produced with multiplex PCR. Sequenced using an Illumina HiSeq 2000. The TCR beta CDR3 regions were amplified from RNA transcripts. A first-round RT-PCR of the TCR CDR3 used the HTBI primer set with the Qiagen OneStep RT-PCR kit. TCRdb handled the public reads itself, with Q25 trimming in fastp and clone calling in MiXCR, and kept productive beta chains. Merged by CDR3 protein, the rows form single entries marked with the most common genes and DNA. The sample table records some 720,000 distinct CDR3 sequences; 15% to 20% of these occur just once. The ten largest clones take up around 8% of the sample. The sequencing input was blood. These receptors originate from a young man with Graves' hyperthyroidism.

The J gene is TRBJ2-7, the V gene TRBV29-1; a weak D match, TRBD1 (5 bases). The V and J ends lost 6 bases and 0 bases respectively, with 9 bases between them. Germline V lookup: CDR1 SQVTM, CDR2 ANQGSEA. CDR3 size: 12 residues. CDR3: CSVLTASYEQYF. The CDR3 DNA sequence: TGCAGCGTCCTGACAGCCTCCTACGAGCAGTACTTC.

This clonotype was counted at least ten times. This chain uses TRBV12-3 or TRBV12-4 with TRBJ2-3; 9 bases align to TRBD2. With V trimmed by 3 bases and J by 2 bases, 3 bases remained unmatched. The CDR3 is made up of 15 amino acids. The CDR3 loop reads CASSFIAGVTDTQYF. CDR3 sequence (DNA): TGTGCCAGCAGTTTTATAGCGGGAGTCACAGATACGCAGTATTTT.

This clonotype has only a few counts. The gene calls are TRBV27 and TRBJ2-1; no definite D call. V gave up 6 bases and J gave up 10 bases, with 13 bases separating them. The CDR3 has 12 residues. Germline V CDR1 and CDR2: MNHEY, SMNVEV (reference sequence). This CDR3 is CASSIMAGEQFF. The CDR3 bases are TGTGCCAGCAGCATTATGGCAGGAGAGCAGTTCTTC.

This clonotype was counted at least ten times. The chain employs TRBV18 and TRBJ2-7; 9 positions match TRBD1. V gave up 6 bases and J gave up 7 bases; unmatched junction bases: 10. CDR3 length: 14 amino acids. CDR1 is KGHSH and CDR2 is LQKENI in the germline V gene. The CDR3 region is CASSETGGRGEQYF. DNA for the CDR3: TGTGCCAGCTCGGAGACAGGGGGAAGGGGTGAGCAGTACTTC.

Many counts were recorded for this clonotype. The chain combines TRBV7-3 with TRBJ2-3, with D uncertain. V lost 4 bases and J lost 2, with 13 bases in between. This CDR3 is 15 amino acids long. Germline CDR1 and CDR2: SGHTA and FQGTGA. The CDR3 DNA follows: TGTGCCAGCAGCTCTGGGTCGGGCCCCACAGATACGCAGTATTTT. Translating gives CASSSGSGPTDTQYF. Full variable domain (remainder filled in from reference TRBV7-3 and TRBJ2-3): GAGVSQTPSNKVTEKGKYVELRCDPISGHTALYWYRQSLGQGPEFLIYFQGTGAADDSGLPNDRFFAVRPEGSVSTLKIQRTERGDSAVYLCASSSGSGPTDTQYFGPGTRLTVL.

The chain recombines TRBV5-5 with TRBJ2-1; TRBD2 aligns across 11 bases. The CDR3 covers 15 residues. CDR1 SGHKS and CDR2 YYEKEE come from the germline V gene (reference sequence). V trimming: 4 bases; J trimming: 6 bases; junction bases outside the gene matches: 6. CDR3 sequence reads: CASSPLAGERNEQFF. In DNA form, the CDR3 reads TGTGCCAGCAGCCCACTAGCGGGAGAACGCAATGAGCAGTTCTTC.

In its sample, this clonotype was seen many times. The chain carries TRBV10-2 and TRBJ1-5, with 8 positions matching TRBD1. The junction had 7 bases not matched to a gene; V was cut back by 3 bases and J by 3 bases. CDR1 and CDR2 (germline): WSHSY, SAAADI. The CDR3 has 16 amino acids. The CDR3, as DNA: TGCGCCAGCAGTGACCGCGACAGGGGAGACAATCAGCCCCAGCATTTT. Its translation: CASSDRDRGDNQPQHF.

This clonotype was counted ten times or more. The chain carries TRBV2 and TRBJ2-7; 10 nucleotides align to TRBD1. Looked up from germline, CDR1 is SNHLY and CDR2 is FYNNEI. CDR3 length equals 15 residues. V gave up 6 bases and J gave up 6 bases; unmatched junction bases: 11. Written as DNA, the CDR3 is TGTGCCAGCAGCCGACCCGGGACAGGGGTCGCCGAGCAGTACTTC. Translated: CASSRPGTGVAEQYF.